This T cell receptor beta chain comes out of a study of shared T cell receptors in the human thymus. Generated by immunoSEQ multiplex PCR, the TCRdb table keeps only in-frame clones and is missing some. Of some 700,000 clones in the sample, approximately 83% were seen once. V was clipped by 1 base and J by 2 bases, with 12 bases between them. Looked up from germline, CDR1 is SQVTM and CDR2 is ANQGSEA. CDR3 length equals 15 residues. These data are also associated with another study on human thymus T cells. That study reports: Among thymic and blood repertoires, usage of V and J genes appeared biased.

This clonotype was obtained from a girl under three years old with a congenital heart defect. The specimen was thymocytes. V is TRBV29-1 and J is TRBJ2-1, with D perhaps matching TRBD2 (7 bases). The CDR3 is CSVEGEGGAYNEQFF. In DNA form, the CDR3 reads TGCAGCGTTGAAGGGGAGGGGGGGGCCTACAATGAGCAGTTCTTC.